The rows below give T cell receptor beta chains drawn from one sample of a study of shared clonotypes between healthy human individuals. TCRdb keeps only in-frame clones here, not all; method: immunoSEQ multiplex PCR. The sample lists about 1,900,000 clones; roughly 94% were seen once. Input material: naive CD8+ T cells sorted from blood. These receptors came from a man aged 18 to 35 in good health. The CDR3 runs from the conserved cysteine through the conserved F or W. Fields, in order: clone size, CDR3 length, D gene, J gene, V gene, CDR3 protein, CDR3 DNA. The D gene is left open where the match is weak. Size values are once, few and many counts, or a class for expanded clones, and some rows have none.

>NA|16|TRBD1|TRBJ2-2|TRBV6-5
CASSSPRTGIPGELFF
TGTGCCAGCAGTTCACCTAGGACAGGGATACCCGGGGAGCTGTTTTTT
>once|16|TRBD1|TRBJ1-4|TRBV2
CASRRRGPWFNEKLFF
TGTGCCAGCCGCCGAAGGGGGCCGTGGTTTAATGAAAAACTGTTTTTT
>once|12|NA|TRBJ2-2|TRBV27
CASSLRPGELFF
TGTGCCAGCAGTTTAAGACCCGGGGAGCTGTTTTTT
>NA|17|NA|TRBJ2-2|TRBV9
CASSPHPSGLNTGELFF
TGTGCCAGCAGCCCACACCCGAGCGGCCTGAACACCGGGGAGCTGTTTTTT
>NA|15|TRBD2|TRBJ2-5|TRBV10-3
CAISDPGLAWETQYF
TGTGCCATCAGTGACCCGGGACTAGCTTGGGAGACCCAGTACTTC
>NA|15|NA|TRBJ2-5|TRBV7-9
CASSHAGDPVETQYF
TGTGCCAGCAGCCATGCCGGGGACCCGGTAGAGACCCAGTACTTC
>once|13|NA|TRBJ2-1|TRBV6-5
CASSYGAADEQFF
TGTGCCAGCAGTTACGGGGCCGCAGATGAGCAGTTCTTC
>NA|12|NA|TRBJ1-1|TRBV7-3
CASSLGGAEAFF
TGTGCCAGCAGCTTAGGCGGGGCTGAAGCTTTCTTT
>NA|13|TRBD1|TRBJ2-3|TRBV6-5
CATTGASTDTQYF
TGTGCCACCACAGGGGCGAGCACAGATACGCAGTATTTT
>few|16|NA|TRBJ1-2|TRBV29-1
CSVASDSHHGFYGYTF
TGCAGCGTTGCATCGGACAGCCACCACGGATTCTATGGCTACACCTTC
>NA|13|NA|TRBJ2-7|TRBV27
CASSLVAEYEQYF
TGTGCCAGCAGTTTAGTAGCGGAGTACGAGCAGTACTTC
>once|14|TRBD1|TRBJ2-7|TRBV5-6
CASSLGTGEYEQYF
TGTGCCAGCAGCTTGGGGACAGGGGAATACGAGCAGTACTTC
>NA|16|TRBD1|TRBJ2-1|TRBV4-1
CASSQSPGQGNDEQFF
TGCGCCAGCAGCCAATCACCGGGACAGGGTAACGATGAGCAGTTCTTC
>NA|13|NA|TRBJ2-7|TRBV2
CASSLTRTDEQYF
TGTGCCAGCAGCCTGACTAGGACAGACGAGCAGTACTTC
>NA|16|NA|TRBJ2-3|TRBV2
CASSGGWRAGTDTQYF
TGTGCCAGCAGTGGAGGTTGGCGGGCTGGGACAGATACGCAGTATTTT
>NA|14|TRBD1|TRBJ2-7|TRBV13
CASSAPGQPYEQYF
TGTGCCAGCAGCGCGCCGGGACAGCCCTACGAGCAGTACTTC
>NA|13|NA|TRBJ2-2|TRBV27
CASSATLTGELFF
TGTGCCAGCAGTGCTACCCTCACCGGGGAGCTGTTTTTT
>NA|13|NA|TRBJ1-5|TRBV11-2
CASSDTVHGAQHF
TGTGCCAGCAGTGACACCGTCCATGGGGCCCAGCATTTT
>NA|17|TRBD2|TRBJ2-1|TRBV10-3
CAISEILAGLTYNEQFF
TGTGCCATCAGTGAGATACTAGCGGGGCTTACCTACAATGAGCAGTTCTTC
>few|15|NA|TRBJ2-7|TRBV7-8
CASSLDYGSPNEQYF
TGTGCCAGCAGCTTAGATTACGGGAGTCCCAACGAGCAGTACTTC
>NA|17|NA|TRBJ2-2|TRBV4-3
CASSQDVAATNTGELFF
TGCGCCAGCAGCCAAGATGTGGCGGCCACGAACACCGGGGAGCTGTTTTTT
>NA|17|NA|TRBJ1-5|TRBV15
CATSRDGRRGSNQPQHF
TGTGCCACCAGCAGAGATGGACGGCGGGGTAGCAATCAGCCCCAGCATTTT
>NA|14|NA|TRBJ2-3|TRBV11-2
CASSLGMASDTQYF
TGTGCCAGCAGCTTAGGTATGGCGTCAGATACGCAGTATTTT
>NA|17|NA|TRBJ1-4|TRBV28
CASSFPRGGDPNEKLFF
TGTGCCAGCAGTTTCCCGAGGGGGGGGGATCCCAATGAAAAACTGTTTTTT
>NA|15|TRBD2|TRBJ2-2|TRBV19
CASSIVLAGIGELFF
TGTGCCAGTAGTATAGTGCTAGCGGGAATCGGGGAGCTGTTTTTT
>NA|14|TRBD1|TRBJ2-7|TRBV5-1
CASSPGQGGYEQYF
TGCGCCAGCAGCCCCGGACAGGGAGGCTACGAGCAGTACTTC
>NA|16|NA|TRBJ1-4|TRBV25-1
CASSENHREEDEKLFF
TGTGCCAGCAGTGAGAACCACAGGGAGGAGGATGAAAAACTGTTTTTT